This TCR beta chain stems from a study of blood T cell repertoires in COVID-19. The overall study: Specimens from acute and convalescent COVID-19 originated in the United States, Italy and Spain.

The CDR3 is 12 amino acids. Germline CDR1 and CDR2: SGHDT and YYEEEE. The V gene lost 2 bases and the J gene lost 0 bases, with 2 bases spanning the gap. Methods used by the authors: Amplification of reference gene primers provided the estimated nucleated cell counts. Method: immunoSEQ multiplex PCR; TCRdb's copy keeps in-frame clones and lacks some. V and J calls and clone size are as listed in that table; D and trimming were resolved from the DNA. The sample has 120,000 or so clones, around 83% seen once. The V call is TRBV5-6, the J call TRBJ1-1; no clear D. This TCR derives from a woman aged 45-65 years with acute or convalescent COVID-19. Sequencing used peripheral blood. CDR3: CASSFMNTEAFF. Here the CDR3 DNA reads TGTGCCAGCAGCTTCATGAACACTGAAGCTTTCTTT.